The clone carrying this T cell receptor (beta chain) was seen ten or more times. This record belongs to a study of tumor-infiltrating lymphocytes in oesophageal squamous cell carcinoma. The CDR3 covers 12 residues. Germline V gene lookup returns CDR1 KGHSH and CDR2 LQKENI. V was shortened by 1 base and J by 4 bases, with 3 bases between the two germline ends. In TCRdb, the PCR reads were re-called with MiXCR into one record per CDR3 protein. The table lists approximately 15,000 distinct CDR3 sequences, over 45% of them singletons, with about a fifth in the top ten. The chain joins TRBV18 to TRBJ2-3; D uncertain. This clonotype originated in a male donor with esophageal squamous cell carcinoma. The sequencing input was esophageal tumor tissue. The CDR3 coding sequence is TGTGCCAGCTCACCACAAGCAGATACGCAGTATTTT. This translates into CASSPQADTQYF.